The clone carrying this T cell receptor (beta chain) occurred once. Its antigen remains unidentified. Using immunoSEQ multiplex PCR, the repertoire was profiled, and TCRdb retains in-frame clones only, with some absent. The sample has tens of thousands of clones; 85% to 90% are singletons. This entry belongs to a study of T cells in localized non-small cell lung cancer. General study results and limits: Appearing in adjacent lung were a median about 60 of the top 100 tumor clones.

The germline CDR1 and CDR2 sequences are LNHDA and SQIVND (reference sequence). Unmatched junction bases numbered 7, after V lost 3 bases and J lost 0 bases. The CDR3 sequence is 19 residues long. The V and J genes are TRBV19 and TRBJ2-3; TRBD2 aligns across 15 bases. The receptor was derived from a male donor at least 60 years old with stage I lung adenocarcinoma. The sequences come from peripheral blood, collected before any cancer treatment. In nucleotides, the CDR3 is TGTGCCAGTAGTATCCAGGGACTAGCGGGGGGTGCTAGCACAGATACGCAGTATTTT. It yields the protein CASSIQGLAGGASTDTQYF.